The next 2 T cell receptor beta chains were all read from a single sample in a study of blood T cell repertoires in COVID-19. The repertoire was sequenced with immunoSEQ multiplex PCR; TCRdb's copy has only in-frame clones and lacks some. This sample has approximately 250,000 clones, with roughly 80% found just once. The sequenced sample was PBMCs or T cells enriched from blood (not recorded which). These receptors came from a man younger than 45 with acute COVID-19.

The table lists this clone with a count of one. The V call is TRBV5-4, the J call TRBJ1-4, with 8 bases identical to TRBD1. The germline gives CDR1 SGHNT, CDR2 YYREEE (reference sequence). Germline trimming cut 0 bases from V and 5 bases from J; bases unmatched to any gene: 3. The CDR3 runs 15 residues. This CDR3 reads CASSLEGTGNEKLFF. Here the CDR3 DNA reads TGTGCCAGCAGCTTGGAAGGGACAGGAAATGAAAAACTGTTTTTT.

This chain joins TRBV19 and TRBJ2-1, with 7 bases matching TRBD2. V shed 4 bases, J shed 1 base, and the junction held 13 bases outside the gene matches. This CDR3 is built from 18 residues. Germline V gene data show CDR1 as LNHDA and CDR2 as SQIVND (reference sequence). This CDR3 reads CASSTRPPASGSYNEQFF. CDR3 in DNA: TGTGCCAGTAGTACCCGTCCCCCGGCTAGCGGATCCTACAATGAGCAGTTCTTC.